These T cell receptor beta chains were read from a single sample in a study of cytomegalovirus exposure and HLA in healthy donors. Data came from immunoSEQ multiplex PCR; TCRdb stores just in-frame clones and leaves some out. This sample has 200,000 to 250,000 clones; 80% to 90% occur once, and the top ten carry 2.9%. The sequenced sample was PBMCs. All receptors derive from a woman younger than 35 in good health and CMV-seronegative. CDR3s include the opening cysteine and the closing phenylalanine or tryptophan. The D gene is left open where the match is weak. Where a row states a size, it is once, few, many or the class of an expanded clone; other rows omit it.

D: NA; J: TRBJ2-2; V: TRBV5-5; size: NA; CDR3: CASSLKDRGTGELFF; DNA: TGTGCCAGCAGCTTGAAAGACCGAGGGACCGGGGAGCTGTTTTTT
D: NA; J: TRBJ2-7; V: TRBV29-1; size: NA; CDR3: CSVLWGGLYEQYF; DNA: TGCAGCGTCCTTTGGGGGGGCCTTTACGAGCAGTACTTC
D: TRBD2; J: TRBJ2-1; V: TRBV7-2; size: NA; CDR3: CASSSTSGGVHEQFF; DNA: TGTGCCAGCAGCTCCACTAGCGGGGGGGTGCATGAGCAGTTCTTC
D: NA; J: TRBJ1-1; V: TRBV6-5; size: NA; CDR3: CASKMGAATEAFF; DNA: TGTGCCAGCAAGATGGGGGCGGCCACTGAAGCTTTCTTT
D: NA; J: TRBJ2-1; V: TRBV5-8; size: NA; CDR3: CASSLGTAAYNEQFF; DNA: TGTGCCAGCAGCCTTGGGACTGCCGCCTACAATGAGCAGTTCTTC
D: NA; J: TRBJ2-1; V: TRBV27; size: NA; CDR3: CASSLRWEYEQFF; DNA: TGTGCCAGCAGTTTAAGGTGGGAGTACGAGCAGTTCTTC
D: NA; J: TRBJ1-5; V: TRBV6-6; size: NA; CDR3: CASSPQGIQPQHF; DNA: TGTGCCAGCAGTCCACAGGGAATTCAGCCCCAGCATTTT
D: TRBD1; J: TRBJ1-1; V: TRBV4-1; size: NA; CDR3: CASSQATVRGPTEAFF; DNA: TGCGCCAGCAGCCAAGCCACTGTCAGGGGGCCCACTGAAGCTTTCTTT
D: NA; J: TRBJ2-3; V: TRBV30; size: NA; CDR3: CAWSWATDTQYF; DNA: TGTGCCTGGAGTTGGGCCACAGATACGCAGTATTTT
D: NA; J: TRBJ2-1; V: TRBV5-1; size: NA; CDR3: CASSLEGGSSYNEQFF; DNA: TGCGCCAGCAGCTTGGAAGGGGGTAGCTCCTACAATGAGCAGTTCTTC
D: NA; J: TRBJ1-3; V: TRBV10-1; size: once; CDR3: CASSPGTGNTIYF; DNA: TGCGCCAGCAGTCCCGGGACAGGAAACACCATATATTTT
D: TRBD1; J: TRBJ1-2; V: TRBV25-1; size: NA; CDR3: CASSEFTGQGPYGYTF; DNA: TGTGCCAGCAGTGAATTTACGGGACAGGGTCCCTATGGCTACACCTTC
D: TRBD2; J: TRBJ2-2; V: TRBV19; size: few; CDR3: CASSSGLAATGELFF; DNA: TGTGCCAGTAGTTCCGGACTAGCAGCCACCGGGGAGCTGTTTTTT
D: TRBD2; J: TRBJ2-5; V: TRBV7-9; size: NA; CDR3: CASSQGLAGGPWETQYF; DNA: TGTGCCAGCAGCCAAGGACTAGCGGGAGGGCCATGGGAGACCCAGTACTTC
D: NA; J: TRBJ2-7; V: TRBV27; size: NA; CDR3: CASSFSDSSYEQYF; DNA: TGTGCCAGCAGTTTTTCGGACAGTTCCTACGAGCAGTACTTC
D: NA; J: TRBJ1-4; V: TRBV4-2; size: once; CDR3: CASSPGESHEKLFF; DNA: TGTGCCAGCAGCCCGGGGGAATCGCATGAAAAACTGTTTTTT
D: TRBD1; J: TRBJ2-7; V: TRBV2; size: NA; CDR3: CASSRDSSYEQYF; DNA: TGTGCCAGCTCCCGGGACAGTTCCTACGAGCAGTACTTC
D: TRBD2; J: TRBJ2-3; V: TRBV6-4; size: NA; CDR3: CASSDSPGGSTDTQYF; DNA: TGTGCCAGCAGTGACTCACCGGGAGGCTCCACAGATACGCAGTATTTT
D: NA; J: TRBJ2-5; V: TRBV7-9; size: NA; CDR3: CASSQDSQETQYF; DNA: TGTGCCAGCAGCCAGGACAGTCAAGAGACCCAGTACTTC
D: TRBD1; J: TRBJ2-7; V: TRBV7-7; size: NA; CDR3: CASTSRTGYYEQYF; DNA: TGTGCTAGCACCTCCAGGACAGGTTATTACGAGCAGTACTTC
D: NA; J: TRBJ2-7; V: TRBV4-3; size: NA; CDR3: CASSQDGLASNEQYF; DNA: TGCGCCAGCAGCCAAGACGGATTGGCTAGCAACGAGCAGTACTTC
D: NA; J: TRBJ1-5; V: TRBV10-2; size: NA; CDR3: CASSESSDIRNQPQHF; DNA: TGCGCCAGCAGTGAGTCCTCGGACATAAGGAATCAGCCCCAGCATTTT
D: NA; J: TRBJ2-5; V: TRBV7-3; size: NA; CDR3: CASSIARQETQYF; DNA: TGTGCCAGCAGCATAGCAAGGCAAGAGACCCAGTACTTC
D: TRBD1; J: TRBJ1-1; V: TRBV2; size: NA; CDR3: CASNGQGAEAFF; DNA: TGTGCCAGCAACGGACAGGGGGCTGAAGCTTTCTTT
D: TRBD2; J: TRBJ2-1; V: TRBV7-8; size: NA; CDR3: CASSFREGVLYNEQFF; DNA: TGTGCCAGCAGCTTCAGGGAGGGAGTGCTCTACAATGAGCAGTTCTTC
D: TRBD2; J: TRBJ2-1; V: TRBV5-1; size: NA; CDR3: CASSLGGGSSYNEQFF; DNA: TGCGCCAGCAGCTTGGGAGGCGGGAGCTCCTACAATGAGCAGTTCTTC
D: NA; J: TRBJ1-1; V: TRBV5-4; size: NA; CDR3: CASSSLGGGRIMNTEAFF; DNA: TGTGCCAGCAGCTCACTCGGGGGGGGGCGTATAATGAACACTGAAGCTTTCTTT
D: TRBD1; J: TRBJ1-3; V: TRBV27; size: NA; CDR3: CASSLQGASGNTIYF; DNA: TGTGCCAGCAGTTTACAGGGGGCATCTGGAAACACCATATATTTT
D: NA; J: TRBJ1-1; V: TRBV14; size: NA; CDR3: CASSPHLGANTEAFF; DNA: TGTGCCAGCAGCCCTCATCTGGGGGCGAACACTGAAGCTTTCTTT
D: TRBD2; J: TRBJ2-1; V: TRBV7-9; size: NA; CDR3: CASSLFEAGADNEQFF; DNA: TGTGCCAGCAGCTTATTCGAAGCGGGAGCCGATAATGAGCAGTTCTTC
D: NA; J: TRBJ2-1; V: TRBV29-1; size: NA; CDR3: CSVRGGQTFYDEQFF; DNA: TGCAGCGTTCGTGGCGGACAGACCTTTTACGATGAGCAGTTCTTC
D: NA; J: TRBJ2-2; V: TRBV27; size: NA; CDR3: CASSLRPVLNTGELFF; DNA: TGTGCCAGCAGTCTCAGGCCCGTCTTGAACACCGGGGAGCTGTTTTTT
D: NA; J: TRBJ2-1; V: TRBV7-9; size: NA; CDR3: CASSFRRGGDNEQFF; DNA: TGTGCCAGCAGCTTTCGGCGGGGCGGAGACAATGAGCAGTTCTTC
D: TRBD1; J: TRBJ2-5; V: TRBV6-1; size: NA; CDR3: CASSRDRGETQYF; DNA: TGTGCCAGCAGCCGGGACAGGGGAGAGACCCAGTACTTC
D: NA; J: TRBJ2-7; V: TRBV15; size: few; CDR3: CATSRDWGDLSQLF; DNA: TGTGCCACCAGCAGAGATTGGGGCGACCTCTCCCAATTATTC
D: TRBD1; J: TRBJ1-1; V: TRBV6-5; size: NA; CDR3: CASSPTGGNTEAFF; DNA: TGTGCCAGCAGTCCGACAGGGGGGAACACTGAAGCTTTCTTT
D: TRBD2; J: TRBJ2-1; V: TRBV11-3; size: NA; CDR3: CASSLGDGREFSYNEQFF; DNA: TGTGCCAGCAGCTTAGGTGATGGGCGGGAGTTTTCCTACAATGAGCAGTTCTTC
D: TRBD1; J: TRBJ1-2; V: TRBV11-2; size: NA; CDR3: CASSTGGLYGYTF; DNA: TGTGCCAGCTCGACAGGGGGCCTCTATGGCTACACCTTC
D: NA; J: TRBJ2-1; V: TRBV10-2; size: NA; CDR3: CASAAIGGWQFF; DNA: TGCGCCAGCGCGGCAATAGGTGGATGGCAGTTCTTC
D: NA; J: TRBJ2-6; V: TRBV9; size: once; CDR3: CASSVSGGTGANVLTF; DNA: TGTGCCAGCAGCGTTTCAGGGGGGACTGGGGCCAACGTCCTGACTTTC
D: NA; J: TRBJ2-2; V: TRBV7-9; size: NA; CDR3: CASSLLTKNTGELFF; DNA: TGTGCCAGCAGCTTACTGACAAAGAACACCGGGGAGCTGTTTTTT
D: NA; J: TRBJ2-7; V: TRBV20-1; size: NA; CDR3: CSALHGGGQYF; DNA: TGCAGTGCTCTTCACGGGGGAGGGCAGTACTTC
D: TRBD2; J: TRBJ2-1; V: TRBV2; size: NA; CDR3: CASSEWAGGDGGEQFF; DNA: TGTGCCAGCAGTGAATGGGCGGGAGGGGACGGAGGCGAGCAGTTCTTC
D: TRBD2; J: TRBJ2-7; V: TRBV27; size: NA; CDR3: CASTKGTSGNGEQYF; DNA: TGTGCCAGCACCAAGGGGACTAGCGGGAACGGCGAGCAGTACTTC
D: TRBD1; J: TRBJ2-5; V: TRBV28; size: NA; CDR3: CASSLWSGTGFEETQYF; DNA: TGTGCCAGCAGTTTATGGTCAGGGACAGGGTTCGAAGAGACCCAGTACTTC
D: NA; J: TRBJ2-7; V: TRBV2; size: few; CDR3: CAVGDSSYEQYF; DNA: TGTGCCGTAGGGGACTCCTCCTACGAGCAGTACTTC